This entry concerns a single TCR beta chain. Its antigen remains unidentified. This record comes from a study of T cells in Graves' hyperthyroidism and ophthalmopathy. Regarding the study as a whole: Blood held most thyroid clonotypes expanded above 0.001 frequency.

Each diagnosis was grounded in clinical symptoms, serum thyroxine and TRAb, thyroid ultrasound, and orbital computed tomography. Germline-derived CDR1 and CDR2 are SGHKS and YYEKEE (reference sequence). V lost 4 bases and J lost 0, with 19 bases in between. This CDR3 has 18 amino acids. There were TCR beta CDR3 regions amplified from RNA transcripts. HTBI primers were used for first-round RT-PCR of the TCR CDR3. TCRdb fed the multiplex PCR reads into MiXCR, producing one record per CDR3 protein. The table has 300,000 to 450,000 distinct CDR3 sequences, approximately 25% seen once. Specimen: blood. The chain combines TRBV5-5 with TRBJ1-4; maybe TRBD1 (5 bases). This clonotype originated in a man aged 45 to 65 with Graves' hyperthyroidism. The CDR3 coding sequence is TGTGCCAGCAGCCTTCGGGCAGGGAGGGATGCAACTAATGAAAAACTGTTTTTT. Translation: CASSLRAGRDATNEKLFF.